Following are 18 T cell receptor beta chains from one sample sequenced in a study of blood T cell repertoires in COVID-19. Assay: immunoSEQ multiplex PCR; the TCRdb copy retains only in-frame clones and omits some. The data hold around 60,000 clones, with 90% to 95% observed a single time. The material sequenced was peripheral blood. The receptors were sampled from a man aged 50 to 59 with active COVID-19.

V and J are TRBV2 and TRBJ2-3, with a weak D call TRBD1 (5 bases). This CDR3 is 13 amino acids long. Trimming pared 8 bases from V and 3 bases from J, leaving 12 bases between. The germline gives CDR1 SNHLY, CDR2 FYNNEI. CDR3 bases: TGTGCCAGCCAGCCTGGGGCTACAGATACGCAGTATTTT. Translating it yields CASQPGATDTQYF.

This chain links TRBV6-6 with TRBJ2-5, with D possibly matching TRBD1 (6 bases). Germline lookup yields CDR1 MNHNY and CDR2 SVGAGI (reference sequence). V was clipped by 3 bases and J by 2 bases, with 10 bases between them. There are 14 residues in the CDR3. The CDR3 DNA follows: TGTGCCAGCAGTTATAGGGACACTCAAGAGACCCAGTACTTC. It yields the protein CASSYRDTQETQYF.

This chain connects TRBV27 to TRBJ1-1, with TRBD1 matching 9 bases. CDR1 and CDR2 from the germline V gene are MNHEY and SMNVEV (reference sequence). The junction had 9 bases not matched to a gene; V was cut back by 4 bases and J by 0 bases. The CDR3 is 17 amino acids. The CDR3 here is CASSSDGTGNLNTEAFF. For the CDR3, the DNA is TGTGCCAGCAGTTCCGACGGGACAGGGAACCTGAACACTGAAGCTTTCTTT.

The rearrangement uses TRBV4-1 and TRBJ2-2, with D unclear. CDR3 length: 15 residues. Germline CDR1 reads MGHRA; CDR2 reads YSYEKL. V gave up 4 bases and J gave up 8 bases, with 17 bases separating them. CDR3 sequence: CASSLHSPEAGELFF. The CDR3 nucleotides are TGCGCCAGCAGCCTCCACTCACCAGAGGCGGGGGAGCTGTTTTTT.

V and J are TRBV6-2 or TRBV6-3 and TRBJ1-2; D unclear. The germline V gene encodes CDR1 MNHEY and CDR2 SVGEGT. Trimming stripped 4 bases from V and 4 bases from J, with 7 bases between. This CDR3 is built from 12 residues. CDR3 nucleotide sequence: TGTGCCAGCAGTTCGGTCGGCTATGGCTACACCTTC. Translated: CASSSVGYGYTF.

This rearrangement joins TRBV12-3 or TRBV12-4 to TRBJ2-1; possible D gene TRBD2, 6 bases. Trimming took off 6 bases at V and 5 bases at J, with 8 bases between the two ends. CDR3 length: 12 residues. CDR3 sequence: CASRRENNEQFF. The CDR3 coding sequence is TGTGCCAGCAGGCGGGAAAACAATGAGCAGTTCTTC.

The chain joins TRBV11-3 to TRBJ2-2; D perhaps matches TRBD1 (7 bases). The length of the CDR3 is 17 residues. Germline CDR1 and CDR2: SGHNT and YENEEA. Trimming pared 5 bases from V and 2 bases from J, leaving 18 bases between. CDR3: CASSQGGGTANTGELFF. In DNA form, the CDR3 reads TGTGCCAGCAGCCAGGGTGGGGGGACAGCTAACACCGGGGAGCTGTTTTTT. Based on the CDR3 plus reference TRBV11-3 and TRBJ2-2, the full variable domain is EAGVVQSPRYKIIEKKQPVAFWCNPISGHNTLYWYLQNLGQGPELLIRYENEEAVDDSQLPKDRFSAERLKGVDSTLKIQPAELGDSAVYLCASSQGGGTANTGELFFGEGSRLTVL.

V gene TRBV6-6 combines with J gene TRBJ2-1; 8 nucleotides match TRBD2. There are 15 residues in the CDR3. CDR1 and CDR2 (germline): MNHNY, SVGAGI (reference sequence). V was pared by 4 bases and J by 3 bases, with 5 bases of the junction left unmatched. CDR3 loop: CASSLPSGGYNEQFF. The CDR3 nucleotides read TGTGCCAGCAGTTTACCCAGCGGGGGCTACAATGAGCAGTTCTTC.

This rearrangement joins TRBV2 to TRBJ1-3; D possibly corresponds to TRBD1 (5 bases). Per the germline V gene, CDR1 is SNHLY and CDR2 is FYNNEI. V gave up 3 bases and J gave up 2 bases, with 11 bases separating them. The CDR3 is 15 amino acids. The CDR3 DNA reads TGTGCCAGCAGTGAGTCCAGGGTCGCTGGAAACACCATATATTTT. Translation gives CASSESRVAGNTIYF. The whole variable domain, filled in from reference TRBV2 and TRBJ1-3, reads EPEVTQTPSHQVTQMGQEVILRCVPISNHLYFYWYRQILGQKVEFLVSFYNNEISEKSEIFDDQFSVERPDGSNFTLKIRSTKLEDSAMYFCASSESRVAGNTIYFGEGSWLTVV.

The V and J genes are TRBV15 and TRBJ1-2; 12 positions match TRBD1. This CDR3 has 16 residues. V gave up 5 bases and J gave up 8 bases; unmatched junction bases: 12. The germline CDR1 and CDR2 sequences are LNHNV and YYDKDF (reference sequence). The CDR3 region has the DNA TGTGCCACCAGCTCTCCGGCGGGACAGGGGGCGCGGGGCTACACCTTC. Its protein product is CATSSPAGQGARGYTF.

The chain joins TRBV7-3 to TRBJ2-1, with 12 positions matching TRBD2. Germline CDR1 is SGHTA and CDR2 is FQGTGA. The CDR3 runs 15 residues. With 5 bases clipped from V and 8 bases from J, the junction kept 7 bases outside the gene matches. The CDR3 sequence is CASSASGGAWDEQFF. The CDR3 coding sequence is TGTGCCAGCAGCGCTAGCGGGGGGGCCTGGGATGAGCAGTTCTTC.

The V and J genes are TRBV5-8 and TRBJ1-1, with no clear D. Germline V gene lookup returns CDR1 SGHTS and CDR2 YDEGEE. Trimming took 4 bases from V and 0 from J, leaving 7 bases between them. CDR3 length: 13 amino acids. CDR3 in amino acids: CASSNQVNTEAFF. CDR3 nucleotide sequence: TGTGCCAGCAGCAATCAGGTGAACACTGAAGCTTTCTTT.

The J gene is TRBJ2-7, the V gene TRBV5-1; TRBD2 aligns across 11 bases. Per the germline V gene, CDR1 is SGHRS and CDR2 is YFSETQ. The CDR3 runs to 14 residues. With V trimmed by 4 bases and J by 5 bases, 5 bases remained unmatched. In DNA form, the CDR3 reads TGCGCCAGCAGCCTTAGCGGGAGGGCCGACGAGCAGTACTTC. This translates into CASSLSGRADEQYF. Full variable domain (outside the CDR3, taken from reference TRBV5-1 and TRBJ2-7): KAGVTQTPRYLIKTRGQQVTLSCSPISGHRSVSWYQQTPGQGLQFLFEYFSETQRNKGNFPGRFSGRQFSNSRSEMNVSTLELGDSALYLCASSLSGRADEQYFGPGTRLTVT.

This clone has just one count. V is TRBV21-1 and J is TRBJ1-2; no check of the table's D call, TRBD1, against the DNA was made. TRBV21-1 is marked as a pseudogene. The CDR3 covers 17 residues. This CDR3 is CASSTRPDRGTNYGYTF. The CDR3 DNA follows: TGTGCCAGCAGCACCCGACCCGACAGGGGCACTAACTATGGCTACACCTTC.

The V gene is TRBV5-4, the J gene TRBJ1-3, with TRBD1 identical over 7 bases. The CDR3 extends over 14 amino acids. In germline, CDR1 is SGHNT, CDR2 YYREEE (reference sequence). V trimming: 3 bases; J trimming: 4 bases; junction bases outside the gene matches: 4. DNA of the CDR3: TGTGCCAGCAGCTCGACAGGGTCGGGAAACACCATATATTTT. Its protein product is CASSSTGSGNTIYF.

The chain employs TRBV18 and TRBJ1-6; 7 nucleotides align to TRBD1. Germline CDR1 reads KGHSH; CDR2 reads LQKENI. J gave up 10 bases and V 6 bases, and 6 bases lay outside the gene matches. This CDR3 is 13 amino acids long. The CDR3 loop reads CASSPNRGSPLHF. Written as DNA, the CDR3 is TGTGCCAGCTCCCCGAACAGGGGCTCACCCCTCCACTTT.

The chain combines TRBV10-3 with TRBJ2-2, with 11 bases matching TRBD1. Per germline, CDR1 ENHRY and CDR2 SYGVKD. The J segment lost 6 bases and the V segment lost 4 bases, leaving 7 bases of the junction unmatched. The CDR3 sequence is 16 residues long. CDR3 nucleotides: TGTGCCATCAGTGTAAGCGGACAGGGGGCGTCCGGGGAGCTGTTTTTT. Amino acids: CAISVSGQGASGELFF.

CDR3 nucleotide sequence: TGTGCCAGCAGCCAGACTAGCGGGGCTGGGTACAATGAGCAGTTCTTC. It encodes CASSQTSGAGYNEQFF. V usage is TRBV7-3 and J usage is TRBJ2-1, with 11 bases lining up with TRBD2. J gave up 4 bases and V 5 bases, and 7 bases lay outside the gene matches. CDR1 is SGHTA, CDR2 FQGTGA, per germline. This CDR3 comprises 16 residues. The full variable domain, with the rest looked up from reference TRBV7-3 and TRBJ2-1, is GAGVSQTPSNKVTEKGKYVELRCDPISGHTALYWYRQSLGQGPEFLIYFQGTGAADDSGLPNDRFFAVRPEGSVSTLKIQRTERGDSAVYLCASSQTSGAGYNEQFFGPGTRLTVL.